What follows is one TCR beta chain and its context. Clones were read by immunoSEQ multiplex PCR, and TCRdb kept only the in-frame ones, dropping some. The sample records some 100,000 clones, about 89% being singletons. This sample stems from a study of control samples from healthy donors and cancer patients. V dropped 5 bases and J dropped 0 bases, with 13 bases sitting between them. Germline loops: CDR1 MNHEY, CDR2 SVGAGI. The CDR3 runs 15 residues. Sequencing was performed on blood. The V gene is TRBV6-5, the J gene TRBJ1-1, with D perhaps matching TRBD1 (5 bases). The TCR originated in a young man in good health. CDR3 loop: CASSNRQPLNTEAFF. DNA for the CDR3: TGTGCCAGCAGTAATCGACAGCCATTGAACACTGAAGCTTTCTTT.